One sample yielded the 31 T cell receptor beta chains listed below, sequenced in a study of beta chain features in type 1 diabetes. Regarding the study as a whole: A moderate, significant TCRB CDR3 shortening appeared in type 1 diabetes across four CD4+ subsets.

The whole isolated RNA underwent reverse transcription, so sequencing captured expressed TCRB transcripts. Clones were sequenced by immunoSEQ multiplex PCR, and TCRdb holds only the in-frame ones, with some missing. The data show some 360,000 clones, around 10% seen once. The antigens of these receptors remain unknown. The material sequenced was central memory CD4+ T cells from blood. The source is a man aged 25-45 years with type 1 diabetes.

The table lists this clone with many counts. The J gene is TRBJ2-2, the V gene TRBV7-8, with 10 positions matching TRBD2. Germline CDR1 is SGHVS and CDR2 is FQNEAQ. V trimming: 7 bases; J trimming: 1 base; junction bases outside the gene matches: 12. The CDR3 runs to 18 residues. DNA for the CDR3: TGTGCCAGCACCCCAAGCAGGGGACTAGCGAGGAACACCGGGGAGCTGTTTTTT. Protein: CASTPSRGLARNTGELFF. Full variable domain (remainder filled in from reference TRBV7-8 and TRBJ2-2): GAGVSQSPRYKVAKRGQDVALRCDPISGHVSLFWYQQALGQGPEFLTYFQNEAQLDKSGLPSDRFFAERPEGSVSTLKIQRTQQEDSAVYLCASTPSRGLARNTGELFFGEGSRLTVL.

This clone came up a few times. The chain is built from TRBV5-1 and TRBJ2-1; 7 nucleotides match TRBD2. The V segment lost 2 bases and the J segment 6 bases; nucleotides outside the gene matches: 5. The CDR3 has 14 residues. The germline V gene has CDR1 SGHRS and CDR2 YFSETQ. Written as DNA, the CDR3 is TGCGCCAGCAGCTTCTTCCTAGCGGCCAATGAGCAGTTCTTC. Residues: CASSFFLAANEQFF.

The rearrangement links TRBV27 to TRBJ2-7; 10 nucleotides agree with TRBD1. Losses at the gene ends were 5 bases for V and 9 bases for J; bases not matched to a gene: 10. CDR3 length equals 14 residues. The germline gives CDR1 MNHEY, CDR2 SMNVEV (reference sequence). This chain's CDR3 is CASSPPGQGVRQYF. The CDR3 DNA reads as TGTGCCAGCAGTCCCCCCGGACAGGGGGTTAGGCAGTACTTC.

This clone was found a few times. The chain employs TRBV30 and TRBJ2-5, with 7 bases aligning to TRBD2. Germline V gives CDR1 GTSNPN, CDR2 SVGIG (reference sequence). CDR3 size: 13 residues. V was clipped by 3 bases and J by 1 base; unmatched bases: 2. As DNA, the CDR3 is TGTGCCTGGAGCGGGGGGATCCAAGAGACCCAGTACTTC. This translates into CAWSGGIQETQYF.

This clone showed up just a few times. The V call is TRBV9, the J call TRBJ2-5; TRBD2 is a possible D gene (5 bases). V was pared by 4 bases and J by 5 bases, with 30 bases between. The CDR3 length is 19 residues. Germline CDR1 is SGDLS and CDR2 is YYNGEE. The CDR3 nucleotides are TGTGCCAGCAGCAAAGTGAGGGTGCCCACCCTCCACGTGTTGGAGACCCAGTACTTC. Protein: CASSKVRVPTLHVLETQYF.

In regard to this clone: Other DNA sequences in this specimen translate into the identical CDR3. The V call is TRBV28, the J call TRBJ2-3; 12 bases align to TRBD2. This CDR3 region has 15 residues. J gave up 6 bases and V 2 bases, and 3 bases lay outside the gene matches. CDR1 and CDR2 (germline): MDHEN, SYDVKM. Written as DNA, the CDR3 is TGTGCCAGCAGTTTACCCCTAGCGGGAGGGGATACGCAGTATTTT. Residues: CASSLPLAGGDTQYF.

This clone was observed a single time. This chain joins TRBV7-2 and TRBJ2-5; D unclear. Gene TRBJ2-7 matches the end of the DNA better, so the J call may be wrong. The CDR3 sequence is 14 residues long. The germline gives CDR1 SGHTA, CDR2 FQGNSA. The CDR3 protein is CASSLILASYEQYF. DNA for the CDR3: TGTGCCAGCAGCTTAATACTTGCTTCCTACGAGCAGTACTTC.

This clone has just a few counts. The chain recombines TRBV29-1 with TRBJ2-7, with D possibly matching TRBD1 (5 bases). Germline V CDR1 and CDR2: SQVTM, ANQGSEA. Between the trimmed V and J ends, which lost 4 bases and 6 bases, there was a span of 19 bases. This CDR3 is built from 14 residues. CDR3 protein: CSVVYHNQGLEQYF. CDR3 DNA: TGCAGCGTTGTTTACCACAATCAGGGTCTCGAGCAGTACTTC.

This clone was found many times. V gene TRBV7-9 combines with J gene TRBJ2-2; 7 bases agree with TRBD1. Germline CDR1 reads SEHNR; CDR2 reads FQNEAQ (reference sequence). This CDR3 region has 18 residues. The V gene end was trimmed by 1 base and the J gene end by 1 base; junction bases not matched to a gene: 9. The CDR3, as DNA: TGTGCCAGCAGCTTAGTTTTCAGGACAGGAAAGAACACCGGGGAGCTGTTTTTT. This gives the protein CASSLVFRTGKNTGELFF.

This clone was seen only a few times. The rearrangement links TRBV5-6 to TRBJ2-7; maybe TRBD2 (6 bases). V gave up 0 bases and J gave up 7 bases, with 11 bases separating them. The CDR3 consists of 13 residues. Germline values: CDR1 SGHDT, CDR2 YYEEEE. In DNA, the CDR3 is TGTGCCAGCAGCTTGGTGGCGGGGTGGGAGCAGTACTTC. It is translated as CASSLVAGWEQYF.

There are many counts of this clone. The J gene is TRBJ2-1, the V gene TRBV11-3, with TRBD2 matching 8 bases. The V and J ends lost 5 bases and 7 bases, in that order; junction bases with no gene match: 4. CDR1 and CDR2 (germline): SGHNT, YENEEA. This CDR3 spans 13 amino acids. The CDR3 region is CASSQTGGNEQFF. CDR3 DNA: TGTGCCAGCAGCCAAACGGGGGGGAATGAGCAGTTCTTC. Based on the CDR3 plus reference TRBV11-3 and TRBJ2-1, the full variable domain is EAGVVQSPRYKIIEKKQPVAFWCNPISGHNTLYWYLQNLGQGPELLIRYENEEAVDDSQLPKDRFSAERLKGVDSTLKIQPAELGDSAVYLCASSQTGGNEQFFGPGTRLTVL.

CDR3 DNA: TGTGCCAGCAGTGATTACACTGAAGCTTTCTTT. This sequence encodes CASSDYTEAFF. The chain has TRBV2 and TRBJ1-1; D call uncertain. The germline gives CDR1 SNHLY, CDR2 FYNNEI. V was trimmed by 3 bases and J by 3 bases, leaving 2 bases between them. The CDR3 length is 11 residues.

In its sample, this clone was seen a few times. V gene TRBV6-4 combines with J gene TRBJ2-3; possible D gene TRBD1, 6 bases. V lost 8 bases, J lost 1 base, and 16 bases lay in between. The germline V gene encodes CDR1 MRHNA and CDR2 SNTAGT. CDR3 length equals 15 residues. DNA of the CDR3: TGTGCCAGCCGGTACGCAGCAGGGGGCACAGATACGCAGTATTTT. The encoded protein is CASRYAAGGTDTQYF.

The chain couples TRBV15 to TRBJ1-2; maybe TRBD1 (5 bases). CDR3 size: 14 residues. Looked up from germline, CDR1 is LNHNV and CDR2 is YYDKDF (reference sequence). Trimming left V 0 bases short and J 8 bases short, with 13 bases between. As DNA, the CDR3 is TGTGCCACCAGCAGAGACCTACAAGACAGAGGCTACACCTTC. This encodes CATSRDLQDRGYTF.

With respect to this clone: One end of the junction fails to match germline, which may point to a read error. The V gene is TRBV27, the J gene TRBJ1-5, with D tentatively TRBD1 (5 bases). The germline gives CDR1 MNHEY, CDR2 SMNVEV (reference sequence). The CDR3 has 14 amino acids. The CDR3, as DNA: TGCCGTATAGGAGGGACCGACCGCAATCAGCCCCAGCATTTT. The encoded protein is CRIGGTDRNQPQHF.

On this clone itself: A read error may explain this, as a much larger clone is one base away. The sample carries other DNA sequences with the same CDR3. The rearrangement uses TRBV7-2 and TRBJ1-5; no clear D. Per germline, CDR1 SGHTA and CDR2 FQGNSA. There are 13 residues in the CDR3. V was pared by 0 bases and J by 5 bases, with 5 bases between. The CDR3 sequence is CASSLAGDQPQHF. In DNA, the CDR3 is TGTGCCAGCAGCTTAGCGGGCGATCAGCCCCAGCATTTT.

The genes are TRBV7-3 and TRBJ2-1; 7 bases are shared with TRBD2. The CDR3 is 15 residues long. After removal of 1 base from V and 15 bases from J, the junction contained 15 bases not matched to a gene. Germline CDR1 SGHTA, CDR2 FQGTGA. CDR3 coding DNA: TGTGCCAGCAGCTTAAGATCGGGACTACAGTCGCCATGGTTCTTC. It yields the protein CASSLRSGLQSPWFF.

This clone was found a few times. The identical CDR3 is also encoded by other nucleotide sequences in the sample. This chain joins TRBV12-5 and TRBJ2-5, with D uncertain. The V end lost 1 base, the J end lost 7 bases, and 7 bases lay between the germline ends. Germline V gene lookup returns CDR1 LGHNT and CDR2 FRNRAP. The CDR3 has 12 amino acids. The CDR3 sequence: CASGLGERTQYF. The CDR3 DNA reads TGTGCTAGTGGTTTGGGAGAGAGGACCCAGTACTTC.

This clone showed up just a few times. This chain connects TRBV5-1 to TRBJ2-5; 10 nucleotides align to TRBD1. V was clipped by 4 bases and J by 5 bases; unmatched bases: 11. The CDR3 length is 16 residues. Germline V gives CDR1 SGHRS, CDR2 YFSETQ. The CDR3 sequence is CASSNAHGQGEETQYF. The DNA of the CDR3 is TGCGCCAGCAGCAATGCCCACGGACAGGGGGAGGAGACCCAGTACTTC.

This clone appeared a few times. V and J are TRBV29-1 and TRBJ2-5; 11 nucleotides line up with TRBD1. TRBJ2-7 matches the DNA end more closely, so the J call is doubtful. The CDR3 sequence is 14 residues long. CDR1 SQVTM and CDR2 ANQGSEA come from the germline V gene. The CDR3 protein is CSVSRDRGSGEQYF. The DNA for the CDR3 is TGCAGCGTTTCCCGGGACAGGGGGTCTGGCGAGCAGTACTTC.

This clone was seen only a few times. The chain employs TRBV9 and TRBJ2-1; 8 bases are shared with TRBD1. The CDR3 is 14 residues long. CDR1 SGDLS and CDR2 YYNGEE come from the germline V gene. The ends lost 2 bases at V and 15 bases at J; junction bases unmatched: 13. This CDR3 is CASSVTLGRDRRFF. The CDR3 DNA reads as TGTGCCAGCAGCGTCACATTAGGGCGGGACAGGAGGTTCTTC.

With respect to this clone: This may be a read error: a much more frequent sequence differs by one nucleotide. The sample carries other DNA sequences with the same CDR3. The chain links TRBV9 to TRBJ2-5; 7 nucleotides agree with TRBD2. Germline CDR1 reads SGDLS; CDR2 reads YYNGEE. Unmatched junction bases numbered 4, after V lost 4 bases and J lost 1 base. CDR3 length: 14 residues. CDR3 nucleotides: TGTGCCAGCAGCCTAACTAGCGTCCAAGAGACCCAGTACTTC. Its protein is CASSLTSVQETQYF.

This chain joins TRBV19 and TRBJ1-5; possible D gene TRBD1, 6 bases. Trimming cost V 5 bases and J 5 bases, with 16 bases left between them. This CDR3 contains 15 residues. From germline, CDR1 is LNHDA and CDR2 SQIVND (reference sequence). The CDR3 DNA sequence: TGTGCCAGTAGTGCAGGAGGGGGGGGCGATCAGCCCCAGCATTTT. This sequence encodes CASSAGGGGDQPQHF.

The rearrangement links TRBV5-1 to TRBJ2-5; TRBD1 is a possible D gene (5 bases). V was pared by 1 base and J by 2 bases, with 12 bases between. Germline V CDR1 and CDR2: SGHRS, YFSETQ. CDR3 length: 15 amino acids. DNA of the CDR3: TGCGCCAGCAGCTTGACTCAGACAGCGCAAGAGACCCAGTACTTC. Translated, it gives CASSLTQTAQETQYF.

This clone turned up a few times. The V call is TRBV11-2, the J call TRBJ1-1, with D maybe TRBD1 (5 bases). This CDR3 region has 14 residues. Germline V gives CDR1 SGHAT, CDR2 FQNNGV. Trimming left V 4 bases short and J 1 base short, with 10 bases between. The CDR3 DNA reads as TGTGCCAGCAGCTACGGGACCGCGAACACTGAAGCTTTCTTT. Amino acids: CASSYGTANTEAFF.

In this sample, this clone turned up a few times. V and J are TRBV27 and TRBJ2-7; 7 bases match TRBD2. V gave up 2 bases and J gave up 3 bases; unmatched junction bases: 13. This CDR3 has 17 amino acids. The germline V gene encodes CDR1 MNHEY and CDR2 SMNVEV (reference sequence). For the CDR3, the DNA is TGTGCCAGCAGTTTACGGCAGATGGCGGGAGTGGACTACGAGCAGTACTTC. It codes for CASSLRQMAGVDYEQYF.

The CDR3 reads CASSQRSGGARVNSPLHF. The CDR3 DNA sequence: TGCGCCAGCAGCCAACGCTCGGGGGGAGCCAGGGTTAATTCACCCCTCCACTTT. The chain combines TRBV4-1 with TRBJ1-6, with D tentatively TRBD1 (5 bases). Germline CDR1 is MGHRA and CDR2 is YSYEKL. This CDR3 has 18 amino acids. Trimming removed 2 bases at V and 6 bases at J, with 20 bases between.

This clone showed up just a few times. The chain carries TRBV6-1 and TRBJ1-5; the D gene is possibly TRBD1 (5 bases). Germline CDR1 MNHNS, CDR2 SASEGT. The CDR3 length is 14 residues. Trimming took off 6 bases at V and 6 bases at J, with 15 bases between the two ends. The CDR3 region is CASRGRGMGQPQHF. Written as DNA, the CDR3 is TGTGCCAGCAGAGGTCGGGGGATGGGTCAGCCCCAGCATTTT.

Only a few counts were recorded for this clone. The rearrangement uses TRBV7-9 and TRBJ2-1, with D possibly being TRBD1 (5 bases). Trimming shortened V by 5 bases and J by 2 bases, and 13 bases separated the two germline ends. CDR1 and CDR2 from the germline V gene are SEHNR and FQNEAQ (reference sequence). The CDR3 contains 15 residues. The CDR3, as DNA: TGTGCCAGCAGCGTGGGGCGGAGCACCTACAATGAGCAGTTCTTC. Translating it yields CASSVGRSTYNEQFF.

There are a few counts of this clone. The J gene is TRBJ2-7, the V gene TRBV30; D remains ambiguous. CDR1 GTSNPN and CDR2 SVGIG come from the germline V gene (reference sequence). The CDR3 is 16 amino acids. V lost 7 bases, J lost 3 bases, and 25 bases lay in between. The CDR3 here is CAFSSGRTTPNYEQYF. CDR3 DNA: TGTGCCTTCAGCTCCGGACGGACCACACCCAACTACGAGCAGTACTTC. Based on the CDR3 plus reference TRBV30 and TRBJ2-7, the full variable domain is SQTIHQWPATLVQPVGSPLSLECTVEGTSNPNLYWYRQAAGRGLQLLFYSVGIGQISSEVPQNLSASRPQDRQFILSSKKLLLSDSGFYLCAFSSGRTTPNYEQYFGPGTRLTVT.

The chain couples TRBV7-2 to TRBJ1-3; D is undetermined. Germline CDR1 and CDR2: SGHTA and FQGNSA. V lost 5 bases and J lost 4, with 18 bases in between. This CDR3 contains 16 residues. The CDR3, as DNA: TGTGCCAGCAGCCCACAGCAAGGCGCAAGAGGAAACACCATATATTTT. Amino acid sequence: CASSPQQGARGNTIYF.